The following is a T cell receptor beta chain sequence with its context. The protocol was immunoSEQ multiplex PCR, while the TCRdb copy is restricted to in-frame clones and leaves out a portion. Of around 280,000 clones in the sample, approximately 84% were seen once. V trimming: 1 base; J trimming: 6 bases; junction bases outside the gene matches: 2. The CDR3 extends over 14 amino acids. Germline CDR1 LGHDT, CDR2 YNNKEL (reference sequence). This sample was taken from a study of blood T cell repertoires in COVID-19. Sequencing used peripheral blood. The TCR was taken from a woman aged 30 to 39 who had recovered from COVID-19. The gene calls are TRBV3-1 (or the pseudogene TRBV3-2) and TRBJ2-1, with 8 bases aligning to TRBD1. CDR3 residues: CASSQGQGANEQFF. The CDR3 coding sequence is TGTGCCAGCAGCCAAGGGCAGGGGGCCAATGAGCAGTTCTTC.